The entry that follows covers one T cell receptor (beta chain) sequence. Clones were read by immunoSEQ multiplex PCR, and TCRdb kept only the in-frame ones, dropping some. The table has roughly 65,000 clones, roughly 92% seen once. This sample stems from a study of T cells after somatic rescue of genetic block. V lost 0 bases and J lost 4, with 10 bases in between. This CDR3 is built from 14 residues. Germline V lookup: CDR1 SGHRS, CDR2 YFSETQ. Sequenced input: peripheral blood mononuclear cells (PBMCs). The sequence came from a man aged 40-50 years. The chain uses TRBV5-1 and TRBJ1-2; D remains ambiguous. CDR3 nucleotides: TGCGCCAGCAGCTTGGCCCTGGCCACCTATGGCTACACCTTC. Translation: CASSLALATYGYTF.